Each of the 15 T cell receptor beta chains below was sequenced from the same sample in a study of control samples from healthy donors and cancer patients. Using immunoSEQ multiplex PCR, the repertoire was profiled, and TCRdb retains in-frame clones only, with some absent. This sample has 190,000 or so clones, with approximately 95% found just once. Sequencing input: blood. The receptors stem from a man younger than 35 in good health.

This chain links TRBV9 with TRBJ2-7; D uncertain. The CDR3 length is 15 residues. V was pared by 0 bases and J by 5 bases, with 15 bases between. Germline V gene lookup returns CDR1 SGDLS and CDR2 YYNGEE. As DNA, the CDR3 is TGTGCCAGCAGCGTAGAGGGTGGAACCTACGACGAGCAGTACTTC. Protein sequence: CASSVEGGTYDEQYF.

V is TRBV15 and J is TRBJ1-4; weak D call: TRBD1 (5 bases). Trimming took off 1 base at V and 8 bases at J, with 11 bases between the two ends. CDR1 is LNHNV, CDR2 YYDKDF, per germline (reference sequence). The CDR3 loop spans 14 amino acids. CDR3 residues: CATSRASGEEKLFF. The DNA of the CDR3 is TGTGCCACCAGCAGAGCATCGGGGGAGGAAAAACTGTTTTTT.

This chain links TRBV7-9 with TRBJ2-2, with D unresolved. The length of the CDR3 is 15 residues. The germline V and J ends were trimmed by 3 bases and 2 bases, with 10 bases remaining between them. CDR1 is SEHNR and CDR2 is FQNEAQ in the germline V gene (reference sequence). The chain's CDR3 is CASSFVHYNTGELFF. The CDR3 region has the DNA TGTGCCAGCAGCTTCGTTCACTACAACACCGGGGAGCTGTTTTTT.

The chain links TRBV11-3 to TRBJ2-1; D is tentatively TRBD1 or TRBD2 (5 bases each). V shed 5 bases and J shed 10 bases, with 21 bases lying between them. CDR1 is SGHNT and CDR2 is YENEEA in the germline V gene. The CDR3 loop spans 15 amino acids. CDR3 coding DNA: TGTGCCAGCAGCCTCGGGACGGCGACGAATGACGAGCAGTTCTTC. As protein: CASSLGTATNDEQFF.

This chain connects TRBV2 to TRBJ1-3; D call uncertain. Germline V gene data show CDR1 as SNHLY and CDR2 as FYNNEI. This CDR3 region has 13 residues. V gave up 10 bases and J gave up 0 bases, with 10 bases separating them. CDR3 sequence: CATKESSGNTIYF. DNA for the CDR3: TGTGCCACCAAGGAGAGCTCTGGAAACACCATATATTTT.

The J gene is TRBJ2-1, the V gene TRBV3-1 (or the pseudogene TRBV3-2), with D perhaps TRBD2 (6 bases). The CDR3 sequence is 14 residues long. Trimming cost V 4 bases and J 6 bases, with 13 bases left between them. Germline values: CDR1 LGHDT, CDR2 YNNKEL (reference sequence). For the CDR3, the DNA is TGTGCCAGCAGCCGGGACTCCTTGGGCAATGAGCAGTTCTTC. Its protein is CASSRDSLGNEQFF.

As to this clone: This specimen includes other DNA sequences encoding the same CDR3. This chain joins TRBV24-1 and TRBJ1-5; TRBD1 might be the D (5 bases). The germline gives CDR1 KGHDR, CDR2 SFDVKD. This CDR3 spans 14 amino acids. Trimming cost V 3 bases and J 4 bases, with 9 bases left between them. CDR3 protein: CATSDTDSNQPQHF. Here the CDR3 DNA reads TGTGCCACCAGTGATACCGACAGTAATCAGCCCCAGCATTTT.

The CDR3 sequence is CASSLDSRGRTEAFF. CDR3 nucleotide sequence: TGCGCCAGCAGCTTGGACTCCCGAGGGCGCACTGAAGCTTTCTTT. This chain links TRBV5-1 with TRBJ1-1; D is unresolved. CDR3 size: 15 residues. V lost 0 bases and J 4 bases, leaving 13 bases between the germline ends. Germline values: CDR1 SGHRS, CDR2 YFSETQ.

The rearrangement uses TRBV6-5 and TRBJ1-3, with D perhaps matching TRBD1 (6 bases). This CDR3 comprises 16 residues. With 4 bases removed from V and 0 bases from J, the gap between germline ends came to 13 bases. Germline-derived CDR1 and CDR2 are MNHEY and SVGAGI. CDR3 protein: CASSSSRGYSGNTIYF. The CDR3 region has the DNA TGTGCCAGCAGTTCAAGCAGGGGCTACTCTGGAAACACCATATATTTT.

The rearrangement links TRBV28 to TRBJ2-3; 8 nucleotides align to TRBD1. Germline trimming cut 6 bases from V and 3 bases from J; bases unmatched to any gene: 5. Germline lookup yields CDR1 MDHEN and CDR2 SYDVKM. The CDR3 has 14 residues. The CDR3 region is CASRRTGKTDTQYF. Here the CDR3 DNA reads TGTGCCAGCAGGAGGACAGGGAAGACAGATACGCAGTATTTT.

A word on this clone: Other nucleotide sequences in the sample specify the same CDR3. The DNA for the CDR3 is TGCGCCAGCAGCCAAGAAGGAGGGAACACTGAAGCTTTCTTT. Translating gives CASSQEGGNTEAFF. V is TRBV4-1 and J is TRBJ1-1; D not certain. Germline V gene data show CDR1 as MGHRA and CDR2 as YSYEKL. V shed 0 bases and J shed 1 base, with 6 bases lying between them. The CDR3 is 14 residues long.

The rearrangement links TRBV12-5 to TRBJ1-1; D perhaps matches TRBD1 (5 bases). The V end was cut by 3 bases, the J end by 2 bases, with 10 bases between. The CDR3 loop spans 14 amino acids. In germline, CDR1 is LGHNT, CDR2 FRNRAP. The DNA of the CDR3 is TGTGCTAGTGGTTTCGGGGGGGGTAACACTGAAGCTTTCTTT. Its translation is CASGFGGGNTEAFF.

The chain recombines TRBV3-1 (or the pseudogene TRBV3-2) with TRBJ2-4; D assignment may be TRBD1 or TRBD2 (5 bases each). This CDR3 is 15 amino acids long. The ends were cut back, 1 base at V and 4 bases at J, with 11 bases in the middle. Per germline, CDR1 LGHDT and CDR2 YNNKEL (reference sequence). The CDR3 sequence is CASSQGDRKKNIQYF. The CDR3, as DNA: TGTGCCAGCAGCCAAGGGGACCGTAAAAAAAACATTCAGTACTTC.

The rearrangement uses TRBV5-6 and TRBJ2-3, with TRBD2 identical over 8 bases. The CDR3 covers 16 residues. The germline V gene has CDR1 SGHDT and CDR2 YYEEEE. The ends lost 2 bases at V and 3 bases at J; junction bases unmatched: 8. Here the CDR3 DNA reads TGTGCCAGCAGCTTAAGACTAGCGAGTTGGACAGATACGCAGTATTTT. This sequence encodes CASSLRLASWTDTQYF. The full variable domain, completed using reference TRBV5-6 and TRBJ2-3, is DAGVTQSPTHLIKTRGQQVTLRCSPKSGHDTVSWYQQALGQGPQFIFQYYEEEERQRGNFPDRFSGHQFPNYSSELNVNALLLGDSALYLCASSLRLASWTDTQYFGPGTRLTVL.

The CDR3 protein is CASSLEGRSTGELFF. For the CDR3, the DNA is TGCGCCAGCAGCTTGGAGGGGCGCAGCACCGGGGAGCTGTTTTTT. The chain is built from TRBV5-1 and TRBJ2-2, with a possible D match to TRBD1 (5 bases). V was pared by 0 bases and J by 4 bases, with 10 bases between. From germline, CDR1 is SGHRS and CDR2 YFSETQ. This CDR3 region has 15 residues.